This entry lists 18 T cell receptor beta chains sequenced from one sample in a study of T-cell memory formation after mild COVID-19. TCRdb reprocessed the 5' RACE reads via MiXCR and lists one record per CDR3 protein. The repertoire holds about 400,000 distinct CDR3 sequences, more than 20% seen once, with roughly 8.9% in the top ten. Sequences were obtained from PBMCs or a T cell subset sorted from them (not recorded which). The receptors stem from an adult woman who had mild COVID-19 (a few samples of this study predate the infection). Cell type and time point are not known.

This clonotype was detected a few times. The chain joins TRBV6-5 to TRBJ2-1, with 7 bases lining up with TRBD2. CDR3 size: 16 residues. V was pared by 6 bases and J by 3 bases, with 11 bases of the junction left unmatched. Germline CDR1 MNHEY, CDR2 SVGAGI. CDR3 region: CASSPKYGGFYNEQFF. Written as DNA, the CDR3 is TGTGCCAGCAGCCCTAAGTACGGGGGGTTCTACAATGAGCAGTTCTTC.

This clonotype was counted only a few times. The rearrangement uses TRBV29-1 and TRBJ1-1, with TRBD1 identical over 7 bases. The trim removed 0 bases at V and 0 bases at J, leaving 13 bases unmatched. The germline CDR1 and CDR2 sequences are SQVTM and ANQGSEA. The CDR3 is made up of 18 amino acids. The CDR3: CSVEDLIWDRNLNTEAFF. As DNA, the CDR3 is TGCAGCGTTGAAGATCTCATCTGGGACAGAAACTTGAACACTGAAGCTTTCTTT.

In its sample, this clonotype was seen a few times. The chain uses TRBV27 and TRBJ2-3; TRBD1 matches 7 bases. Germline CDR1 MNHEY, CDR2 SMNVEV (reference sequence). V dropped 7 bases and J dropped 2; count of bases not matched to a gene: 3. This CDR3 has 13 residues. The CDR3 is CASKKGATDTQYF. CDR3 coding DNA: TGTGCCAGCAAGAAGGGGGCCACAGATACGCAGTATTTT.

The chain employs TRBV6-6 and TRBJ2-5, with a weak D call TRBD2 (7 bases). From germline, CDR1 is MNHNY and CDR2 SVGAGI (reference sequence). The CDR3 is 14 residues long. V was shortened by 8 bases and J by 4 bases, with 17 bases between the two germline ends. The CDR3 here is CASRVRGRGETQYF. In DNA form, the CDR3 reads TGTGCCAGCCGAGTGCGGGGGCGAGGAGAGACCCAGTACTTC.

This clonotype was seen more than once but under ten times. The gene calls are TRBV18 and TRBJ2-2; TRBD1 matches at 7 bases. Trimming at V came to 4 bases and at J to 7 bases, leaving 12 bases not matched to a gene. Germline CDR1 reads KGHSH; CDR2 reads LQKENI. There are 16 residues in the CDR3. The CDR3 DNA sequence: TGTGCCAGCTCACTGGGGACAGAGGACGTACACGGGGAGCTGTTTTTT. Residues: CASSLGTEDVHGELFF.

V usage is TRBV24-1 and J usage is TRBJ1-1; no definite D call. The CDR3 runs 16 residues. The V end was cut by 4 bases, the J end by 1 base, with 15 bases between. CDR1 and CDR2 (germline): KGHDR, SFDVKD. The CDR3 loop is CATSEPAWAGNTEAFF. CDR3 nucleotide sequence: TGTGCCACCAGTGAGCCGGCATGGGCAGGGAACACTGAAGCTTTCTTT.

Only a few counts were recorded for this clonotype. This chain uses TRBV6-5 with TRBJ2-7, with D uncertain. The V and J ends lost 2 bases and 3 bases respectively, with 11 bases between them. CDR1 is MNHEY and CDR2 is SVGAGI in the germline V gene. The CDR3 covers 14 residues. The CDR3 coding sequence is TGTGCCAGCAGTTACGGTCCAGGAGACTACGAGCAGTACTTC. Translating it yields CASSYGPGDYEQYF.

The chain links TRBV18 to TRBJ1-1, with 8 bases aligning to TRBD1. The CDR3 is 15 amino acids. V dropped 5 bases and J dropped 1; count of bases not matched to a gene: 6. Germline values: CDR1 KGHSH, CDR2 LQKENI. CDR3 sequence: CASSSTGGGNTEAFF. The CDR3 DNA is TGTGCCAGCTCATCAACAGGGGGAGGGAACACTGAAGCTTTCTTT.

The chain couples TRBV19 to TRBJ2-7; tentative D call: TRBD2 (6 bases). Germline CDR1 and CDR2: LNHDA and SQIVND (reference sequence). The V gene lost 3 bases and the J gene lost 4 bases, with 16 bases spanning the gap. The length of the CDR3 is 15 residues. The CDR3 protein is CASSIAKREVYEQYF. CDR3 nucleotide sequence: TGTGCCAGTAGTATCGCGAAGAGGGAGGTATACGAGCAGTACTTC.

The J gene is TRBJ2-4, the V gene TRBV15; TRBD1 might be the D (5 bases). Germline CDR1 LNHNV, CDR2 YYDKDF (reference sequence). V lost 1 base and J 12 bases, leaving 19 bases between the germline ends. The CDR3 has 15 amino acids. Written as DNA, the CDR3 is TGTGCCACCAGCAGAGTCGGTCCTACAGGTTCGGCTCAGTACTTC. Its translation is CATSRVGPTGSAQYF.

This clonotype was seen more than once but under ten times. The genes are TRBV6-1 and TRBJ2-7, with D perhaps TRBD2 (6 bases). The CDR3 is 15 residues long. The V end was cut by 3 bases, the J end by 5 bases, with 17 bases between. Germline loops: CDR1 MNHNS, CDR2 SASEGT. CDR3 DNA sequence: TGTGCCAGCAGTGAGAGACTAGTCTCCGGGCACGAGCAGTACTTC. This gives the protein CASSERLVSGHEQYF.

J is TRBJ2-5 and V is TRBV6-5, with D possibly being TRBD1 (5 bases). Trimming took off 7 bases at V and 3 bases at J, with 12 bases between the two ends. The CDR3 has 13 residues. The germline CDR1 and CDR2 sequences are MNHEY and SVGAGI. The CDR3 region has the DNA TGTGCCAGCACTAAGTGGGGCGAAGAGACCCAGTACTTC. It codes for CASTKWGEETQYF.

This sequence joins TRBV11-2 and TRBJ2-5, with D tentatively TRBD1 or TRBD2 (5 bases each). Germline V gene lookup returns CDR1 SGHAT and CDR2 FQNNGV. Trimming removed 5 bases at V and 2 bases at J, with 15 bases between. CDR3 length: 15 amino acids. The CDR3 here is CASSPTGTLQETQYF. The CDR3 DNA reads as TGTGCCAGCAGCCCGACCGGGACGTTACAAGAGACCCAGTACTTC.

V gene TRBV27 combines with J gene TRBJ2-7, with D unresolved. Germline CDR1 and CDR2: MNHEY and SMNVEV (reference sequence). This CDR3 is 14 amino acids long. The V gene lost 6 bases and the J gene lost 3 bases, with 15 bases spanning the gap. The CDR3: CASSPRDGLYEQYF. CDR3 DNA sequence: TGTGCCAGCAGCCCTCGCGACGGGCTCTACGAGCAGTACTTC.

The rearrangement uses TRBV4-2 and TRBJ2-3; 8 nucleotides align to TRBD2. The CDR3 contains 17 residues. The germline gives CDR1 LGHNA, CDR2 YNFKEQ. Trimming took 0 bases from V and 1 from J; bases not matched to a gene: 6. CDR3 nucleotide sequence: TGTGCCAGCAGCCAAGAGATTAGCGGGGCCCGCACAGATACGCAGTATTTT. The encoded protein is CASSQEISGARTDTQYF.

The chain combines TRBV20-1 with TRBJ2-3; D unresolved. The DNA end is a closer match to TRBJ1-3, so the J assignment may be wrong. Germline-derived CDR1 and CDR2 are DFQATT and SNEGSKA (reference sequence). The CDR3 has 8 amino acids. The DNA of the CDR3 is TGCAGTGCCAAGAACATATATTTT. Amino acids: CSAKNIYF.

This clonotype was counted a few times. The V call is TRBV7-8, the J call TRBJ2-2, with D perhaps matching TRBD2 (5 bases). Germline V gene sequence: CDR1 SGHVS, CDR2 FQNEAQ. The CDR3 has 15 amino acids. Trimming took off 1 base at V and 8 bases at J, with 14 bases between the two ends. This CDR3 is CASSLGSVIPGELFF. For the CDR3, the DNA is TGTGCCAGCAGCTTAGGTAGCGTCATCCCTGGGGAGCTGTTTTTT.

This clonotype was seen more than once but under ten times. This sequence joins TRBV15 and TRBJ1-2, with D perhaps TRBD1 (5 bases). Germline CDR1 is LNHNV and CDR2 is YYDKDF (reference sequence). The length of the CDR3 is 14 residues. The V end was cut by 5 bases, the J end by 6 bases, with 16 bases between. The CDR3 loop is CATSEILGEDGYTF. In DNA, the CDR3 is TGTGCCACCAGCGAGATATTAGGGGAGGATGGCTACACCTTC.